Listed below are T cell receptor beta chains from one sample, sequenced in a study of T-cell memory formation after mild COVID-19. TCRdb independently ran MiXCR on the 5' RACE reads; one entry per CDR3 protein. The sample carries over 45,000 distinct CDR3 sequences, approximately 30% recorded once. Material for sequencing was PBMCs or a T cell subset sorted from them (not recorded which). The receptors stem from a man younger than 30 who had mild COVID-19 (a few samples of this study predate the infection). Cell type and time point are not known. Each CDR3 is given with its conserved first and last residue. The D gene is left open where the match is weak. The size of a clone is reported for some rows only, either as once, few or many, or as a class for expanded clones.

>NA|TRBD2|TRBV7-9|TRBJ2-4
CASSHSGGAAKNIQYF
TGTGCCAGCAGCCATAGCGGGGGGGCCGCCAAAAACATTCAGTACTTC
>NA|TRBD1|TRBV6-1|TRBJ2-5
CASSEWTGIETQYF
TGTGCCAGCAGTGAATGGACAGGGATAGAGACCCAGTACTTC
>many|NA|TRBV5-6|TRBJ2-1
CASSKGGPYNEQFF
TGTGCCAGCAGTAAGGGGGGCCCCTACAATGAGCAGTTCTTC
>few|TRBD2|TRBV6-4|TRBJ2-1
CASSDAGDLGNEQFF
TGTGCCAGCAGTGACGCGGGGGACTTGGGTAATGAGCAGTTCTTC
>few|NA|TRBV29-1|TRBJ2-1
CSVAYNEQFF
TGCAGCGTTGCTTACAATGAGCAGTTCTTC
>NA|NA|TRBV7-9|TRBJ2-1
CASSFWGSSYNEQFF
TGTGCCAGCAGCTTCTGGGGGAGCTCCTACAATGAGCAGTTCTTC
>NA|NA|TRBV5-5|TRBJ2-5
CASSLGPVQGIGLETQYF
TGTGCCAGCAGCTTGGGTCCGGTCCAGGGTATCGGTTTAGAGACCCAGTACTTC
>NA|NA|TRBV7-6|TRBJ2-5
CASSRNPAQETQYF
TGTGCCAGCAGCCGAAACCCGGCGCAAGAGACCCAGTACTTC
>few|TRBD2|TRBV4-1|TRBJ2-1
CASSQDRAGGVYNEQFF
TGCGCCAGCAGCCAAGATCGAGCGGGGGGGGTATACAATGAGCAGTTCTTC
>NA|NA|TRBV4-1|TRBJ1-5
CASTLSGYSNQPQHF
TGCGCCAGCACCCTATCGGGGTATAGCAATCAGCCCCAGCATTTT
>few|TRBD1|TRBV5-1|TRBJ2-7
CASRARDREGSEQYF
TGCGCCAGCAGAGCTCGGGACAGGGAAGGCAGCGAGCAGTACTTC
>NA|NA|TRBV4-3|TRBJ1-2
CASSQCPRPCFGYTF
TGCGCCAGCAGCCAATGTCCCAGACCGTGCTTTGGCTACACCTTC
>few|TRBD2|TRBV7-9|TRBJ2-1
CASSQLAGYNEQFF
TGTGCCAGCAGCCAACTAGCGGGTTACAATGAGCAGTTCTTC
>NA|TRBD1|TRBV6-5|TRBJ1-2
CASSLTGDGYTF
TGTGCCAGCAGTCTGACAGGGGATGGCTACACCTTC
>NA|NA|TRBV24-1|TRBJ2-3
CATSDGGTQYF
TGTGCCACCAGTGATGGAGGTACGCAGTATTTT
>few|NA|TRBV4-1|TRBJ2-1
CASSQTQNGYNEQFF
TGCGCCAGCAGCCAAACTCAAAACGGGTACAATGAGCAGTTCTTC